This T cell receptor beta chain stems from a study of T-cell memory formation after mild COVID-19. General study findings and limits: Whether day 37 second-wave clones are SARS-CoV-2-specific was not confirmed. Pre-infection memory carried some responding clones, suggesting that cross-reactive memory joined. Clones contracting over day 15 to 85 were CD4/CD8 balanced, with later expanders leaning CD4+. Shrinking CD4+ clones resided mostly in CM and EM, and CD8+ ones in EMRA.

In the case of this clonotype: Antigen specificity is unknown.

This CDR3 region has 13 residues. V was clipped by 5 bases and J by 2 bases, with 9 bases between them. Germline-derived CDR1 and CDR2 are SGHRS and YFSETQ. MiXCR, run by TCRdb on the 5' RACE reads, gives a single entry per CDR3 protein. The sample lists a few hundred thousand distinct CDR3 sequences, roughly an eighth seen once, with roughly 23% in the top ten. This receptor was identified in a man aged 18 to 30 who had mild COVID-19 (a few samples of this study predate the infection). Cell type and time point are not known. Sample: PBMCs or a T cell subset sorted from them (not recorded which). The genes are TRBV5-1 and TRBJ2-3; D perhaps matches TRBD1 (5 bases). The CDR3 nucleotides read TGCGCCAGCAGGAGCAGGGTCACAGATACGCAGTATTTT. Encoded protein: CASRSRVTDTQYF.